This TCR beta chain was obtained from a study of T cells after yellow fever vaccination. A note on this clonotype: Its antigen remains unidentified.

Germline V CDR1 and CDR2: DFQATT, SNEGSKA (reference sequence). The CDR3 length is 11 residues. UMIs and a universal primer site were added when TCR cDNA was made by 5'RACE template switching. TCRdb redid the calling of the 5' RACE reads with MiXCR, one entry per CDR3 protein. The sample consists of around 550,000 distinct CDR3 sequences, 15% to 20% of them appearing once. General study findings and limits: Subsequent booster samples again held most clones from primary vaccination (nearly 98% CD4, roughly 90% CD8).

The sequencing used PBMCs, collected 15 days after the yellow fever booster vaccination. The J gene is TRBJ2-1, the V gene TRBV20-1; either TRBD1 or TRBD2 may supply D (5 bases each). The source of this sequence is a man aged 30 to 45 who received the YFV17D yellow fever vaccine. As DNA, the CDR3 is TGCAGGGGGGAACCCGTCAATGAGCAGTTCTTC. Translating it yields CRGEPVNEQFF.